This T cell receptor (beta chain) was observed in a study of CD8 T cells in Susac syndrome. In germline, CDR1 is SGHTA, CDR2 FQGNSA. The CDR3 loop spans 14 amino acids. V gave up 1 base and J gave up 4 bases, with 7 bases separating them. Random-hexamer reverse transcription was applied to about 0.5 to 1 ug RNA. The authors amplified TCR beta CDR3 across 54 Vbeta and 13 Jbeta using immunoSEQ multiplex PCR. TCRdb reprocessed the immunoSEQ multiplex PCR reads via MiXCR and lists one record per CDR3 protein. The sample lists 180,000 or so distinct CDR3 sequences, roughly 94% occurring once. In blood CD8+ and CD4+ T cells, TCR beta underwent sequencing.

This TCR came from a human donor with Susac syndrome. The V call is TRBV7-2, the J call TRBJ1-4; unclear D gene. Sequencing was performed on CD4+ T cells from PBMCs. CDR3 amino acids: CASSLVRSNEKLFF. Written as DNA, the CDR3 is TGTGCCAGCAGCTTAGTGCGGAGTAATGAAAAACTGTTTTTT. The full variable domain, its missing parts supplied by reference TRBV7-2 and TRBJ1-4, is GAGVSQSPSNKVTEKGKDVELRCDPISGHTALYWYRQSLGQGLEFLIYFQGNSAPDKSGLPSDRFSAERTGGSVSTLTIQRTQQEDSAVYLCASSLVRSNEKLFFGSGTQLSVL.